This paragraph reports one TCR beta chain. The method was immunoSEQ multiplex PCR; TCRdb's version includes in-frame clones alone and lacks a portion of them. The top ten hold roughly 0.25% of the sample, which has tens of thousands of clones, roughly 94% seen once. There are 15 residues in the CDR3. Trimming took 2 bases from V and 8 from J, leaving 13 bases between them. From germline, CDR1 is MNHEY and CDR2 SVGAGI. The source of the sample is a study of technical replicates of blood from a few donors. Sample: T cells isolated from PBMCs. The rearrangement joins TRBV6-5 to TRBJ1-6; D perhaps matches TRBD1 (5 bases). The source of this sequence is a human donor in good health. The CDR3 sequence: CASSYTNSGDSPLHF. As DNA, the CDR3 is TGTGCCAGCAGTTACACGAATTCGGGGGATTCACCCCTCCACTTT.